This T cell receptor beta chain was documented in a study of shared clonotypes between healthy human individuals. The overall study: There were three CD4 naive, three CD4 memory, two CD8 naive and one CD8 memory plates per donor. The study's findings and limits: As a rule, naive subsets had a larger estimated richness than memory subsets.

Positive CCR7 selection of CD45RO-negative cells yielded the naive CD8 cells, and terminally differentiated effector memory CD45RA+ cells were excluded. Donors comprised only Caucasian adults living in Nashville, Tennessee. As concerns this clone: What it binds is not known.

Assay: immunoSEQ multiplex PCR; the TCRdb copy retains only in-frame clones and omits some. The data contain around 560,000 clones, around 95% of them seen just once; the ten biggest clones take up around 0.12%. With V trimmed by 8 bases and J by 4 bases, 10 bases remained unmatched. Per the germline V gene, CDR1 is SQVTM and CDR2 is ANQGSEA. This CDR3 spans 14 amino acids. The source of this sequence is a woman in her twenties or thirties in good health. The sequenced sample consisted of naive CD8+ T cells sorted from blood. The rearrangement joins TRBV29-1 to TRBJ2-3, with 9 bases fitting TRBD2. The CDR3 bases are TGCAGCACTACGGGACTAGCTAGGTCAGATACGCAGTATTTT. Protein product: CSTTGLARSDTQYF.